Shown below are 26 T cell receptor beta chains from a single sample sequenced in a study of T cell responses to AZD1222 COVID-19 vaccine. Assay used: immunoSEQ multiplex PCR; TCRdb lists only in-frame clones, some missing. The repertoire has about 200,000 clones, 90% to 95% of them found once; the top ten carry 0.9% to 1.1%. The specimen was peripheral blood, collected 28 days after the second AZD1222 dose. The receptors derive from an adult who received the AZD1222 COVID-19 vaccine.

The chain joins TRBV6-2 or TRBV6-3 to TRBJ2-2, with unresolved D. Trimming removed 0 bases at V and 3 bases at J, with 5 bases between. Germline values: CDR1 MNHEY, CDR2 SVGEGT. The CDR3 runs 14 residues. DNA of the CDR3: TGTGCCAGCAGTTACTCGACCGACACCGGGGAGCTGTTTTTT. It translates to CASSYSTDTGELFF.

The chain combines TRBV14 with TRBJ1-1; TRBD1 aligns across 8 bases. Trimming cost V 1 base and J 12 bases; bases outside gene matches: 7. Germline V gene sequence: CDR1 SGHDN, CDR2 FVKESK. The CDR3 contains 13 residues. The CDR3 DNA follows: TGTGCCAGCAGCCAAGTCCGCCAGGGGGCAACTTTCTTT. This translates into CASSQVRQGATFF.

The chain carries TRBV18 and TRBJ2-4; tentatively, D is TRBD1 or TRBD2 (6 bases each). Trimming left V 6 bases short and J 2 bases short, with 14 bases between. Germline CDR1 reads KGHSH; CDR2 reads LQKENI. The CDR3 contains 15 residues. CDR3 coding DNA: TGTGCCAGCTCTACGAGGGGGGATACCAAAAACATTCAGTACTTC. Its translation is CASSTRGDTKNIQYF.

This chain joins TRBV6-2 or TRBV6-3 and TRBJ2-3; D gene unclear. CDR1 and CDR2 from the germline V gene are MNHEY and SVGEGT. V was trimmed by 4 bases and J by 0 bases, leaving 14 bases between them. The CDR3 extends over 16 amino acids. DNA for the CDR3: TGTGCCAGCAGTTTTCCCCCGGGTCCTAGCACAGATACGCAGTATTTT. Its protein product is CASSFPPGPSTDTQYF.

This chain connects TRBV6-5 to TRBJ1-1; D unclear. V was clipped by 5 bases and J by 4 bases, with 14 bases between them. The CDR3 loop spans 14 amino acids. Germline values: CDR1 MNHEY, CDR2 SVGAGI. Here the CDR3 DNA reads TGTGCCAGCAGTCCCCCCGCGGGTGTCACTGAAGCTTTCTTT. It yields the protein CASSPPAGVTEAFF.

This chain connects TRBV28 to TRBJ1-3; D is ambiguous. Trimming pared 5 bases from V and 0 bases from J, leaving 11 bases between. Germline values: CDR1 MDHEN, CDR2 SYDVKM. This CDR3 has 15 amino acids. Here the CDR3 DNA reads TGTGCCAGCAGTCCTCTCCTTCACTCTGGAAACACCATATATTTT. The encoded protein is CASSPLLHSGNTIYF.

The gene calls are TRBV28 and TRBJ1-5; D gene ambiguous. Per germline, CDR1 MDHEN and CDR2 SYDVKM. CDR3 length: 12 residues. The V gene lost 7 bases and the J gene lost 3 bases, with 7 bases spanning the gap. The DNA for the CDR3 is TGTGCCAGCACAGGACTCAATCAGCCCCAGCATTTT. Translating it yields CASTGLNQPQHF. Variable domain in full (rest from reference TRBV28 and TRBJ1-5): DVKVTQSSRYLVKRTGEKVFLECVQDMDHENMFWYRQDPGLGLRLIYFSYDVKMKEKGDIPEGYSVSREKKERFSLILESASTNQTSMYLCASTGLNQPQHFGDGTRLSIL.

Concerning this clone: The junction differs from germline at one of its ends, possibly a read error. J is TRBJ1-5 and V is TRBV27; D remains ambiguous. Germline-derived CDR1 and CDR2 are MNHEY and SMNVEV (reference sequence). CDR3 size: 14 residues. The CDR3 here is CASSFDPSYQPQHF. CDR3 sequence (DNA): TGTGCCAGCAGCTTCGATCCTAGCTATCAGCCCCAGCATTTT.

This clone was observed once. V and J are TRBV12-3 or TRBV12-4 and TRBJ2-1, with 7 bases matching TRBD2. The CDR3 totals 13 residues. V was clipped by 0 bases and J by 8 bases; unmatched bases: 1. The CDR3 reads CASSLAGGDEQFF. The CDR3 nucleotides are TGTGCCAGCAGTTTAGCGGGGGGGGATGAGCAGTTCTTC.

This chain uses TRBV4-2 with TRBJ1-2, with TRBD1 identical over 7 bases. Germline V CDR1 and CDR2: LGHNA, YNFKEQ. J lost 0 bases, V lost 0 bases, and 1 base had no gene match. The CDR3 is 15 residues long. The CDR3 nucleotides read TGTGCCAGCAGCCAAGAGGGGACAGCTAACTATGGCTACACCTTC. Encoded protein: CASSQEGTANYGYTF.

The V gene is TRBV15, the J gene TRBJ1-6; the D is unclear. Trimming cost V 4 bases and J 8 bases, with 12 bases left between them. CDR3 length: 14 residues. In germline, CDR1 is LNHNV, CDR2 YYDKDF (reference sequence). CDR3 amino acids: CATSKRFEDSPLHF. CDR3 nucleotide sequence: TGTGCCACCAGCAAACGGTTTGAGGATTCACCCCTCCACTTT.

DNA of the CDR3: TGCGCCAGCAGCTTAGCGGGATTTGAAGAGACCCAGTACTTC. Encoded protein: CASSLAGFEETQYF. V is TRBV5-1 and J is TRBJ2-5, with TRBD2 matching 7 bases. CDR3 length: 14 amino acids. Losses at the gene ends were 2 bases for V and 3 bases for J; bases not matched to a gene: 4. CDR1 is SGHRS and CDR2 is YFSETQ in the germline V gene.

The chain employs TRBV3-1 (or the pseudogene TRBV3-2) and TRBJ2-2; either TRBD1 or TRBD2 may fit D (6 bases each). V lost 5 bases to trimming and J lost 1 base, with 17 bases between them. CDR1 is LGHDT and CDR2 is YNNKEL in the germline V gene (reference sequence). CDR3 length equals 17 residues. The CDR3 DNA is TGTGCCAGCAGCTCAGCCTCGGGGGCCGGGAACACCGGGGAGCTGTTTTTT. It translates to CASSSASGAGNTGELFF.

V usage is TRBV2 and J usage is TRBJ1-2, with D maybe TRBD1 (5 bases). V was cut by 1 base and J by 2 bases, with 8 bases left in between. Germline V gene lookup returns CDR1 SNHLY and CDR2 FYNNEI. This CDR3 contains 14 residues. CDR3 protein: CASSEGQINYGYTF. The CDR3 region has the DNA TGTGCCAGCAGTGAAGGACAGATAAACTATGGCTACACCTTC.

This clone was seen a handful of times. The chain uses TRBV5-1 and TRBJ2-2, with unresolved D. Germline CDR1 reads SGHRS; CDR2 reads YFSETQ. The CDR3 consists of 14 residues. With 2 bases removed from V and 3 bases from J, the gap between germline ends came to 8 bases. CDR3 in DNA: TGCGCCAGCAGCTTAGGCAGTTACACCGGGGAGCTGTTTTTT. Its protein product is CASSLGSYTGELFF.

The rearrangement links TRBV18 to TRBJ1-1, with D possibly TRBD1 on 5 matching bases. Germline lookup yields CDR1 KGHSH and CDR2 LQKENI. The CDR3 covers 14 residues. Trimming stripped 2 bases from V and 1 base from J, with 8 bases between. Written as DNA, the CDR3 is TGTGCCAGCTCACCAAGCAGGGAGAACACTGAAGCTTTCTTT. Protein sequence: CASSPSRENTEAFF.

The chain is built from TRBV4-3 and TRBJ2-4; D is ambiguous. V was cut by 2 bases and J by 3 bases, with 5 bases left in between. The CDR3 is 13 residues long. Germline CDR1 is LGHNA and CDR2 is YSLEER. The CDR3 here is CASSQLVKNIQYF. The CDR3 coding sequence is TGCGCCAGCAGCCAACTGGTCAAAAACATTCAGTACTTC.

V and J are TRBV12-5 and TRBJ1-1; TRBD1 might be the D (5 bases). CDR1 is LGHNT and CDR2 is FRNRAP in the germline V gene. V was pared by 0 bases and J by 3 bases, with 14 bases between. The length of the CDR3 is 16 residues. Here the CDR3 DNA reads TGTGCTAGTGGTTTGGTACGGGAGGGGTGGTACACTGAAGCTTTCTTT. Translating gives CASGLVREGWYTEAFF.

The table lists this clone with a count of one. The rearrangement joins TRBV6-2 or TRBV6-3 to TRBJ2-1, with 8 bases fitting TRBD1. The CDR3 totals 14 residues. V shed 6 bases, J shed 12 bases, and the junction held 13 bases outside the gene matches. Per the germline V gene, CDR1 is MNHEY and CDR2 is SVGEGT. CDR3 region: CASSKTGTGTGQFF. As DNA, the CDR3 is TGTGCCAGCAGCAAAACCGGGACAGGAACTGGGCAGTTCTTC.

The gene calls are TRBV12-3 or TRBV12-4 and TRBJ2-7, with TRBD2 matching 8 bases. The CDR3 has 13 amino acids. The J segment lost 5 bases and the V segment lost 6 bases, leaving 6 bases of the junction unmatched. This CDR3 is CASRPGGGHEQYF. The CDR3 DNA reads TGTGCCAGCAGACCCGGGGGGGGACACGAGCAGTACTTC.

The chain is built from TRBV7-9 and TRBJ2-7; no reliable D call. The CDR3 contains 12 residues. Trimming took 5 bases from V and 4 from J, leaving 9 bases between them. Germline-derived CDR1 and CDR2 are SEHNR and FQNEAQ (reference sequence). The CDR3 spells CASSHSPYEQYF. CDR3 nucleotides: TGTGCCAGCAGCCATTCCCCTTACGAGCAGTACTTC.

The gene calls are TRBV5-1 and TRBJ2-6; the D gene is possibly TRBD2 (6 bases). Trimming pared 2 bases from V and 2 bases from J, leaving 11 bases between. The germline gives CDR1 SGHRS, CDR2 YFSETQ. The CDR3 is 16 amino acids. CDR3 coding DNA: TGCGCCAGCAGCTTATCCACGGGGGCTGGGGCCAACGTCCTGACTTTC. It translates to CASSLSTGAGANVLTF.

The rearrangement uses TRBV24-1 and TRBJ1-5; D is ambiguous. Germline V gives CDR1 KGHDR, CDR2 SFDVKD. The CDR3 spans 15 residues. V shed 7 bases and J shed 2 bases, with 14 bases lying between them. The chain's CDR3 is CATSPGREGNQPQHF. The CDR3 nucleotides are TGTGCCACCAGCCCAGGTCGGGAGGGCAATCAGCCCCAGCATTTT.

The rearrangement joins TRBV19 to TRBJ1-1; no clear D. The CDR3 spans 14 residues. The V gene lost 7 bases and the J gene lost 3 bases, with 15 bases spanning the gap. Germline V lookup: CDR1 LNHDA, CDR2 SQIVND (reference sequence). DNA for the CDR3: TGTGCCAGTATGAGAATCTGGGATGACACTGAAGCTTTCTTT. It is translated as CASMRIWDDTEAFF.

CDR3 nucleotides: TGCAGCGCCCTGGACAGGGGGAAACAAGAGACCCAGTACTTC. Encoded protein: CSALDRGKQETQYF. J is TRBJ2-5 and V is TRBV29-1; TRBD1 agrees at 10 bases. The CDR3 extends over 14 amino acids. V was pared by 7 bases and J by 2 bases, with 7 bases of the junction left unmatched. Germline V gene data show CDR1 as SQVTM and CDR2 as ANQGSEA.

V gene TRBV5-1 combines with J gene TRBJ2-1; perhaps TRBD2 as D (5 bases). V lost 4 bases and J 0 bases, leaving 14 bases between the germline ends. The CDR3 has 16 amino acids. Germline V gene sequence: CDR1 SGHRS, CDR2 YFSETQ. This CDR3 reads CASSIDSGSSYNEQFF. The DNA of the CDR3 is TGCGCCAGCAGCATAGACTCGGGGAGCTCCTACAATGAGCAGTTCTTC. The full variable domain, its missing parts supplied by reference TRBV5-1 and TRBJ2-1, is KAGVTQTPRYLIKTRGQQVTLSCSPISGHRSVSWYQQTPGQGLQFLFEYFSETQRNKGNFPGRFSGRQFSNSRSEMNVSTLELGDSALYLCASSIDSGSSYNEQFFGPGTRLTVL.